This T cell receptor (beta chain) comes out of a study of early T cells in non-severe SARS-CoV-2 infection. Study-wide context: Sequencing used unsorted whole-blood bulk RNA, so chains lack pairing.

CDR1 SGHRS and CDR2 YFSETQ come from the germline V gene. V lost 0 bases and J lost 7, with 8 bases in between. The CDR3 is 13 amino acids. Unique molecular identifier tags were affixed to discrete cDNA molecules. TCRdb itself ran the 5' RACE reads through MiXCR, one entry per CDR3 protein. The data hold about 46,000 distinct CDR3 sequences, with roughly 5.7% observed a single time. The receptor was derived from an adult who was a healthcare worker with PCR-confirmed SARS-CoV-2 infection or an uninfected control (not recorded which). The input for sequencing was whole blood, taken at baseline. V is TRBV5-1 and J is TRBJ2-1, with D perhaps TRBD2 (5 bases). Written as DNA, the CDR3 is TGCGCCAGCAGCTTGGTGTCGGGGAATGAGCAGTTCTTC. Amino acid sequence: CASSLVSGNEQFF.